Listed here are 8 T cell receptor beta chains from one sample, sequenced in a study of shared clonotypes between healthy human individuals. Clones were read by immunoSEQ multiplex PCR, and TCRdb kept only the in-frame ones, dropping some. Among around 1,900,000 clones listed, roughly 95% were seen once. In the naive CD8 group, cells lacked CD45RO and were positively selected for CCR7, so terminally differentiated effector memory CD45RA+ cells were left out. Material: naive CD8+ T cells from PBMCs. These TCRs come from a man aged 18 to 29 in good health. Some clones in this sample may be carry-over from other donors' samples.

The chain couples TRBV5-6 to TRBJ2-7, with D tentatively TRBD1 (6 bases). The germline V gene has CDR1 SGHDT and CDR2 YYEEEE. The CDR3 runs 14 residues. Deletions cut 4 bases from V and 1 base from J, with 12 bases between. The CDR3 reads CASSLGTPSYEQYF. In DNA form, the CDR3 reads TGTGCCAGCAGCCTCGGGACACCTTCCTACGAGCAGTACTTC.

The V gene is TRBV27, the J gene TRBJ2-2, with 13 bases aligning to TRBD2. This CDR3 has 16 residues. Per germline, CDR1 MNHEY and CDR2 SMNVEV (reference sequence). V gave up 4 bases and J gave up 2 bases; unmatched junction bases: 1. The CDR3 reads CASSWGLAGNTGELFF. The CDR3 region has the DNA TGTGCCAGCAGTTGGGGACTAGCGGGAAACACCGGGGAGCTGTTTTTT.

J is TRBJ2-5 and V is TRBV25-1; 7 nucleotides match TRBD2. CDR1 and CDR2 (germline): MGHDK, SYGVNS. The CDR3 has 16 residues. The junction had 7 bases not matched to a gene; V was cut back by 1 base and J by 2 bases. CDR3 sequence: CASSEFGGGPQETQYF. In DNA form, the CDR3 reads TGTGCCAGCAGTGAATTCGGGGGAGGGCCTCAAGAGACCCAGTACTTC.

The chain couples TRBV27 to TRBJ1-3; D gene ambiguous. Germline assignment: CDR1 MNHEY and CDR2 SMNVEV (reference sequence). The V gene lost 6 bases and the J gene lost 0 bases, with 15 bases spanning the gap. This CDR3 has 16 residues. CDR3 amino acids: CASSPSVGSSGNTIYF. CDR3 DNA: TGTGCCAGCAGCCCCTCCGTAGGCTCCTCTGGAAACACCATATATTTT.

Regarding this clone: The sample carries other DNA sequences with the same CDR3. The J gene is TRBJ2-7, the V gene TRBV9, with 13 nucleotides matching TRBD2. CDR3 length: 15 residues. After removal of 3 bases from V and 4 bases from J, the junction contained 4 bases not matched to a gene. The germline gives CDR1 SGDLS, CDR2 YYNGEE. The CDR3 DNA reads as TGTGCCAGCAGCGCAGGGACTAGCGGGACTTACGAGCAGTACTTC. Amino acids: CASSAGTSGTYEQYF.

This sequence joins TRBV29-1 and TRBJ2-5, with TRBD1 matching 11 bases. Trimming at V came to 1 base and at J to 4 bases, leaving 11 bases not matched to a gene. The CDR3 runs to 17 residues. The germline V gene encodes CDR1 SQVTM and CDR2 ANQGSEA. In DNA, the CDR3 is TGCAGCGTTGAAGGGGTTATGGACAGGGGGCATGGAGAGACCCAGTACTTC. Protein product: CSVEGVMDRGHGETQYF.

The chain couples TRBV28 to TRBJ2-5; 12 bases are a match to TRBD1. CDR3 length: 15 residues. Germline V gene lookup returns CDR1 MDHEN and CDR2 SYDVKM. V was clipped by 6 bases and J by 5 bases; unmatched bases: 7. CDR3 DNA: TGTGCCAGCAGGGGGACAGGGGGCCGTCGGGAGACCCAGTACTTC. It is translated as CASRGTGGRRETQYF.

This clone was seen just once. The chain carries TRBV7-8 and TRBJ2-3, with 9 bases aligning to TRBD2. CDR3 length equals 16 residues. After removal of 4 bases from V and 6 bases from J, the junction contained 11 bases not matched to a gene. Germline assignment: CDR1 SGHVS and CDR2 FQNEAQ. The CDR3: CASSSIAGATSDTQYF. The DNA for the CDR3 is TGTGCCAGCAGCTCCATAGCGGGAGCCACGTCCGATACGCAGTATTTT.